This TCR beta chain was recorded in a study of identical twins. Regarding the study as a whole: The analysis was cross-sectional rather than longitudinal within donors. Whereas memory repertoires showed no such difference, abundant cord blood beta clonotypes carried fewer insertions. Out-of-frame alpha sequences common to twins exhibited an excess of low generation probability.

V was cut by 3 bases and J by 2 bases, with 23 bases left in between. CDR1 is DFQATT, CDR2 SNEGSKA, per germline (reference sequence). The CDR3 is made up of 17 amino acids. With respect to this clonotype: What it recognizes is unknown.

Through template switching, a universal primer site was introduced, and the cDNA contained unique molecular identifiers. TCRdb analysed the 5' RACE reads with MiXCR anew, one entry per CDR3 protein. The sample holds around 530,000 distinct CDR3 sequences, about 15% seen once. Another study also made use of these data, one on yellow fever vaccine responses in identical twins.

The TCR was taken from a woman aged 18-29 years in good health. The specimen was CD4+ T cells sorted from blood. The gene calls are TRBV20-1 and TRBJ2-7; a weak D match, TRBD2 (5 bases). The CDR3: CSASAAGIAQPAYEQYF. The CDR3 coding sequence is TGCAGTGCTAGCGCGGCCGGAATAGCGCAGCCGGCCTACGAGCAGTACTTC.